This passage covers 2 T cell receptor beta chains from one sample sequenced in a study of cytomegalovirus exposure and HLA in healthy donors. TCRdb's copy holds only in-frame clones and misses some; the assay was immunoSEQ multiplex PCR. Among some 160,000 clones listed, more than 75% were seen once. Sequencing used PBMCs. The receptor source for this set is a man between 18 and 35 years old in good health and CMV-seronegative.

V gene TRBV5-6 combines with J gene TRBJ1-6; D ambiguous. The CDR3 extends over 14 amino acids. From germline, CDR1 is SGHDT and CDR2 YYEEEE. V lost 3 bases and J 9 bases, leaving 13 bases between the germline ends. CDR3 sequence: CASSYQEAVSPLHF. The CDR3 bases are TGTGCCAGCAGCTACCAGGAGGCGGTTTCACCCCTCCACTTT.

The rearrangement links TRBV6-1 to TRBJ2-1, with 10 bases identical to TRBD1. Trimming at V came to 4 bases and at J to 2 bases, leaving 5 bases not matched to a gene. The CDR3 contains 16 residues. CDR1 is MNHNS and CDR2 is SASEGT in the germline V gene. CDR3 bases: TGTGCCAGCAGTGGTTCGACAGGGGGCCCCTACAATGAGCAGTTCTTC. It codes for CASSGSTGGPYNEQFF.